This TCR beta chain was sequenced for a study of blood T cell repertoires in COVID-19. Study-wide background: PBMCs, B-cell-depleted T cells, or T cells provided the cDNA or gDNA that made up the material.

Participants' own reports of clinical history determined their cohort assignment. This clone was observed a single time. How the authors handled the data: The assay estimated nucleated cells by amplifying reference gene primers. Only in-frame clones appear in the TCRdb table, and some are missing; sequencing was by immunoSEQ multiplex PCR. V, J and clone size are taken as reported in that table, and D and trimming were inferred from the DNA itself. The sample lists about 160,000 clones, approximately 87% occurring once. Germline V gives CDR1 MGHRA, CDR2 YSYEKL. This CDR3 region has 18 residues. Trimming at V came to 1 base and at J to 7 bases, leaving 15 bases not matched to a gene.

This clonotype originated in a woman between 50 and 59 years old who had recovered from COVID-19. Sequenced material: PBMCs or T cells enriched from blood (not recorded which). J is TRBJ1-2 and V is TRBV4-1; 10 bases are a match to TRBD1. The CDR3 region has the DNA TGCGCCAGCAGCCAAGGTATCTTTCGGGACAGGGGAAATCGTGGCTACACCTTC. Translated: CASSQGIFRDRGNRGYTF.